These 32 T cell receptor beta chains were all obtained from the same sample, sequenced in a study of technical replicates of blood from four donors. Measured with immunoSEQ multiplex PCR; TCRdb has only the in-frame clones, and not every one. The data contain approximately 76,000 clones, 80% to 90% of them singletons. Material for sequencing was PBMCs. The receptor set was obtained from a human donor in good health. Some clones in this sample may be carry-over from other donors' samples.

The chain links TRBV19 to TRBJ1-1; no reliable D call. Trimming left V 5 bases short and J 0 bases short, with 16 bases between. The CDR3 is made up of 16 amino acids. Germline CDR1 reads LNHDA; CDR2 reads SQIVND (reference sequence). CDR3 region: CASSPRTAFMNTEAFF. The DNA for the CDR3 is TGTGCCAGTAGTCCACGCACAGCATTTATGAACACTGAAGCTTTCTTT.

Comment on this clone: As the CDR3 is not closed by the conserved phenylalanine or tryptophan, this likely results from a read error. The CDR3 is CASSVGGQGRGYTL. DNA for the CDR3: TGTGCCAGCAGCGTTGGGGGACAGGGTAGAGGCTACACCCTC. V usage is TRBV9 and J usage is TRBJ1-2; 9 bases line up with TRBD1. The CDR3 is made up of 14 amino acids. Per germline, CDR1 SGDLS and CDR2 YYNGEE. Trimming at V came to 2 bases and at J to 8 bases, leaving 7 bases not matched to a gene.

The V and J genes are TRBV12-5 and TRBJ2-3, with 7 bases fitting TRBD2. The CDR3 covers 14 residues. J was trimmed by 4 bases and V by 2 bases; bases with no gene match: 3. In germline, CDR1 is LGHNT, CDR2 FRNRAP. The CDR3 coding sequence is TGTGCTAGTGGTTTGAGCGGGACCTCAGATACGCAGTATTTT. Its protein product is CASGLSGTSDTQYF.

The J gene is TRBJ2-2, the V gene TRBV7-3; TRBD1 agrees at 9 bases. CDR1 SGHTA and CDR2 FQGTGA come from the germline V gene. CDR3 length: 15 amino acids. Trimming took 5 bases from V and 7 from J; bases not matched to a gene: 8. The CDR3 sequence is CASSATGGAGGELFF. In nucleotides, the CDR3 is TGTGCCAGCAGCGCCACAGGGGGCGCGGGCGGGGAGCTGTTTTTT. The whole variable domain, filled in from reference TRBV7-3 and TRBJ2-2, reads GAGVSQTPSNKVTEKGKYVELRCDPISGHTALYWYRQSLGQGPEFLIYFQGTGAADDSGLPNDRFFAVRPEGSVSTLKIQRTERGDSAVYLCASSATGGAGGELFFGEGSRLTVL.

The chain combines TRBV6-5 with TRBJ2-5; TRBD2 agrees at 11 bases. CDR1 is MNHEY and CDR2 is SVGAGI in the germline V gene. Trimming at V came to 4 bases and at J to 9 bases, leaving 13 bases not matched to a gene. There are 16 residues in the CDR3. The CDR3 here is CASSSERLAGTRAQYF. The CDR3 nucleotides are TGTGCCAGCAGTTCAGAGAGACTAGCGGGGACCCGGGCCCAGTACTTC.

The chain links TRBV11-1 to TRBJ2-1, with 12 nucleotides matching TRBD2. V lost 4 bases and J lost 0; bases outside the gene matches: 4. Germline loops: CDR1 SGHAT, CDR2 FQDESV (reference sequence). The CDR3 sequence is 17 residues long. This CDR3 reads CASSSGLAGFSYNEQFF. The CDR3 nucleotides read TGTGCCAGCAGCTCAGGACTAGCGGGGTTCTCCTACAATGAGCAGTTCTTC. Based on the CDR3 plus reference TRBV11-1 and TRBJ2-1, the full variable domain is EAEVAQSPRYKITEKSQAVAFWCDPISGHATLYWYRQILGQGPELLVQFQDESVVDDSQLPKDRFSAERLKGVDSTLKIQPAELGDSAMYLCASSSGLAGFSYNEQFFGPGTRLTVL.

The V call is TRBV9, the J call TRBJ2-1; weak D call: TRBD2 (7 bases). Deletions cut 0 bases from V and 9 bases from J, with 19 bases between. Germline assignment: CDR1 SGDLS and CDR2 YYNGEE. This CDR3 is built from 16 residues. The CDR3 spells CASSVVSGGLMSEQFF. CDR3 sequence (DNA): TGTGCCAGCAGCGTAGTGTCGGGGGGCCTAATGAGTGAGCAGTTCTTC.

The chain has TRBV6-5 and TRBJ2-7; the match to TRBD2 covers 8 bases. The germline gives CDR1 MNHEY, CDR2 SVGAGI. V lost 6 bases and J lost 5; bases outside the gene matches: 9. The length of the CDR3 is 14 residues. The CDR3 sequence is CASSSRTSSHEQYF. As DNA, the CDR3 is TGTGCCAGCAGCTCCAGGACTAGCTCGCACGAGCAGTACTTC.

V gene TRBV6-5 combines with J gene TRBJ2-7; TRBD1 is a possible D gene (6 bases). This CDR3 is built from 14 residues. The germline CDR1 and CDR2 sequences are MNHEY and SVGAGI. With 6 bases removed from V and 2 bases from J, the gap between germline ends came to 14 bases. The CDR3 loop reads CASRRRQETYEQYF. Written as DNA, the CDR3 is TGTGCCAGCAGGAGAAGACAGGAGACCTACGAGCAGTACTTC.

The CDR3: CASSVGQGAEKLFF. CDR3 bases: TGTGCCAGCAGCGTAGGACAGGGGGCGGAAAAACTGTTTTTT. This chain links TRBV9 with TRBJ1-4; 10 nucleotides match TRBD1. This CDR3 has 14 residues. From germline, CDR1 is SGDLS and CDR2 YYNGEE. J was trimmed by 8 bases and V by 0 bases; bases with no gene match: 1.

V gene TRBV7-2 combines with J gene TRBJ2-7; the D is unclear. The CDR3 is 13 residues long. Germline V CDR1 and CDR2: SGHTA, FQGNSA. V was clipped by 1 base and J by 3 bases, with 7 bases between them. The CDR3: CASSLDGDYEQYF. The CDR3, as DNA: TGTGCCAGCAGCTTAGACGGAGACTACGAGCAGTACTTC.

This chain connects TRBV10-3 to TRBJ2-2; TRBD2 aligns across 8 bases. The V and J ends lost 3 bases and 2 bases, in that order; junction bases with no gene match: 8. CDR1 and CDR2 from the germline V gene are ENHRY and SYGVKD. The CDR3 is 17 amino acids. The CDR3 nucleotides are TGTGCCATCAGTGACCCCCTCGGGGGGGGTAACACCGGGGAGCTGTTTTTT. Translation: CAISDPLGGGNTGELFF.

V usage is TRBV12-5 and J usage is TRBJ2-5; tentative D call: TRBD2 (5 bases). Germline-derived CDR1 and CDR2 are LGHNT and FRNRAP. The V gene lost 8 bases and the J gene lost 0 bases, with 10 bases spanning the gap. The CDR3 loop spans 13 amino acids. CDR3 in amino acids: CASRTGDQETQYF. As DNA, the CDR3 is TGTGCTAGTCGGACTGGAGACCAAGAGACCCAGTACTTC.

The V gene is TRBV5-1, the J gene TRBJ1-3, with 10 positions matching TRBD1. This CDR3 comprises 14 residues. Per the germline V gene, CDR1 is SGHRS and CDR2 is YFSETQ. After removal of 4 bases from V and 7 bases from J, the junction contained 5 bases not matched to a gene. This CDR3 is CASSPGTGENTIYF. DNA of the CDR3: TGCGCCAGCAGCCCTGGGACAGGGGAGAACACCATATATTTT.

Only a few counts were recorded for this clone. The chain employs TRBV5-4 and TRBJ1-4; D is uncertain. Germline CDR1 SGHNT, CDR2 YYREEE (reference sequence). V dropped 4 bases and J dropped 7 bases, with 14 bases sitting between them. This CDR3 has 14 amino acids. The CDR3 protein is CASSTIRESEKLFF. DNA for the CDR3: TGTGCCAGCAGCACGATCCGAGAGAGTGAAAAACTGTTTTTT.

The V call is TRBV7-2, the J call TRBJ2-3, with a weak D call TRBD2 (6 bases). Per the germline V gene, CDR1 is SGHTA and CDR2 is FQGNSA. V lost 3 bases to trimming and J lost 5 bases, with 9 bases between them. This CDR3 has 13 amino acids. This CDR3 reads CASSFGRGDTQYF. The CDR3 DNA reads TGTGCCAGCAGCTTCGGGCGGGGAGATACGCAGTATTTT.

The V and J genes are TRBV12-2 and TRBJ2-7; the table's D gene call, TRBD2, was not cross checked with the DNA. TRBV12-2 is given as a pseudogene. This CDR3 spans 18 amino acids. The CDR3: CASLLPSTSGDSSYEQYF. CDR3 DNA sequence: TGTGCAAGTCTCCTCCCCTCGACTAGCGGGGATAGCTCCTACGAGCAGTACTTC.

This chain joins TRBV6-5 and TRBJ1-5, with D maybe TRBD1 (6 bases). Germline values: CDR1 MNHEY, CDR2 SVGAGI. V shed 5 bases and J shed 6 bases, with 14 bases lying between them. The CDR3 sequence is 14 residues long. CDR3 nucleotide sequence: TGTGCCAGCAGTCCAAAGGGGGACGGTCAGCCCCAGCATTTT. Translating gives CASSPKGDGQPQHF.

V is TRBV7-9 and J is TRBJ2-2; 11 bases agree with TRBD2. The V and J ends lost 2 bases and 7 bases, in that order; junction bases with no gene match: 6. CDR3 length equals 16 residues. Germline V gene data show CDR1 as SEHNR and CDR2 as FQNEAQ (reference sequence). The CDR3 loop is CASSLLAGGQYGELFF. CDR3 nucleotides: TGTGCCAGCAGCTTACTAGCGGGGGGCCAGTACGGGGAGCTGTTTTTT.

The rearrangement uses TRBV18 and TRBJ2-3; no definite D call. Trimming shortened V by 6 bases and J by 2 bases, and 9 bases separated the two germline ends. This CDR3 has 13 amino acids. Germline CDR1 reads KGHSH; CDR2 reads LQKENI. The CDR3 here is CASSLVNTDTQYF. The CDR3 bases are TGTGCCAGCTCCCTAGTGAACACAGATACGCAGTATTTT.

The chain is built from TRBV6-5 and TRBJ2-7, with D possibly TRBD1 on 5 matching bases. Germline CDR1 MNHEY, CDR2 SVGAGI. The CDR3 has 13 amino acids. Trimming took off 5 bases at V and 8 bases at J, with 16 bases between the two ends. The chain's CDR3 is CASSSNPTAQQYF. CDR3 coding DNA: TGTGCCAGCAGTAGCAACCCGACAGCTCAGCAGTACTTC.

This chain uses TRBV4-1 with TRBJ2-1; no definite D call. The V gene lost 0 bases and the J gene lost 6 bases, with 12 bases spanning the gap. Germline lookup yields CDR1 MGHRA and CDR2 YSYEKL. The CDR3 consists of 15 residues. As DNA, the CDR3 is TGCGCCAGCAGCCAAGATCTTGGGCGTAGCAATGAGCAGTTCTTC. It specifies CASSQDLGRSNEQFF.

The chain joins TRBV5-1 to TRBJ1-3; TRBD1 matches 8 bases. This CDR3 has 15 amino acids. V lost 6 bases and J lost 3; bases outside the gene matches: 8. Per the germline V gene, CDR1 is SGHRS and CDR2 is YFSETQ. The CDR3 DNA is TGCGCCAGCACCCCAAGCACAGGGGGTGGAAACACCATATATTTT. Translated, it gives CASTPSTGGGNTIYF.

This clone was picked up one time. The V call is TRBV5-1, the J call TRBJ2-3; D is perhaps TRBD2 (6 bases). The CDR3 has 13 amino acids. Germline V gives CDR1 SGHRS, CDR2 YFSETQ. V was shortened by 7 bases and J by 6 bases, with 15 bases between the two germline ends. CDR3 DNA sequence: TGCGCCAGCCGTGGGGCGGGGCTGGATACGCAGTATTTT. Protein sequence: CASRGAGLDTQYF.

The chain is built from TRBV18 and TRBJ2-6; D unresolved. Germline loops: CDR1 KGHSH, CDR2 LQKENI. Trimming pared 6 bases from V and 4 bases from J, leaving 7 bases between. The CDR3 has 13 amino acids. CDR3 nucleotide sequence: TGTGCCAGCTCTCCTACGGGGGCCAACGTCCTGACTTTC. Its translation: CASSPTGANVLTF.

This rearrangement joins TRBV6-4 to TRBJ2-1, with 11 bases that match TRBD1. Germline CDR1 MRHNA, CDR2 SNTAGT. CDR3 length: 14 amino acids. J was trimmed by 6 bases and V by 2 bases; bases with no gene match: 0. DNA of the CDR3: TGTGCCAGCAGTGACGGGACAGGGGGCAATGAGCAGTTCTTC. Protein product: CASSDGTGGNEQFF.

The V gene is TRBV20-1, the J gene TRBJ2-3, with D possibly being TRBD1 (6 bases). CDR1 and CDR2 from the germline V gene are DFQATT and SNEGSKA (reference sequence). The CDR3 consists of 11 residues. Trimming shortened V by 4 bases and J by 4 bases, and 6 bases separated the two germline ends. CDR3: CSATGADTQYF. The CDR3 bases are TGCAGTGCTACAGGGGCAGATACGCAGTATTTT.

The chain recombines TRBV6-6 with TRBJ1-2; 8 nucleotides align to TRBD1. Germline assignment: CDR1 MNHNY and CDR2 SVGAGI (reference sequence). Trimming cost V 6 bases and J 8 bases; bases outside gene matches: 5. The CDR3 covers 12 residues. DNA of the CDR3: TGTGCCAGCAGGCAGGGGGCAGGAGGCTACACCTTC. Protein sequence: CASRQGAGGYTF.

This clone came up a few times. This chain joins TRBV30 and TRBJ2-3; 10 bases align to TRBD1. The germline V gene has CDR1 GTSNPN and CDR2 SVGIG (reference sequence). V was clipped by 0 bases and J by 6 bases; unmatched bases: 3. This CDR3 is built from 14 residues. The CDR3 loop reads CAWSVLGQGDTQYF. CDR3 DNA: TGTGCCTGGAGTGTATTGGGACAGGGGGATACGCAGTATTTT.

CDR3 in DNA: TGCGCCAGCAGCCAAGGTCGGGGGTACGGCACTGAAGCTTTCTTT. It encodes CASSQGRGYGTEAFF. The chain combines TRBV4-3 with TRBJ1-1; TRBD1 is a possible D gene (5 bases). The V gene lost 1 base and the J gene lost 4 bases, with 13 bases spanning the gap. CDR1 and CDR2 (germline): LGHNA, YSLEER. CDR3 size: 15 residues.

In its sample, this clone was seen a few times. The chain combines TRBV7-6 with TRBJ1-3; 11 positions agree with TRBD1. This CDR3 comprises 17 residues. The germline gives CDR1 SGHVS, CDR2 FNYEAQ. V lost 4 bases, J lost 7 bases, and 12 bases stayed unmatched. In DNA, the CDR3 is TGTGCCAGCAGCTCCCCGTTAGGACAGGGGGCTGTGAACACCATATATTTT. It codes for CASSSPLGQGAVNTIYF.

V gene TRBV10-3 combines with J gene TRBJ1-1, with D perhaps TRBD1 (5 bases). Between the trimmed V and J ends, which lost 5 bases and 5 bases, there was a span of 12 bases. This CDR3 is built from 13 residues. Per the germline V gene, CDR1 is ENHRY and CDR2 is SYGVKD. CDR3 DNA: TGTGCCATCAGTTTGGCAGGGTGGACTGAAGCTTTCTTT. It encodes CAISLAGWTEAFF.